The 20 T cell receptor beta chains reported below all come from one sample, sequenced in a study of shared clonotypes between healthy human individuals. Profiling relied on immunoSEQ multiplex PCR, and the TCRdb table lists in-frame clones only, not all of them. The top ten clones hold around 1.4% of a sample with approximately 940,000 clones, less than 85% of them seen once. The sample taken for sequencing was memory CD4+ T cells sorted from blood. Subset meaning: CD45RA-negative fraction. The receptors shown here come from a man younger than 35 in good health.

The CDR3 bases are TGTGCCAGCACTCTGGGGGCAGGGCTGGACACCGGGGAGCTGTTTTTT. Its translation is CASTLGAGLDTGELFF. The chain carries TRBV7-9 and TRBJ2-2, with a possible D match to TRBD1 (6 bases). Germline V lookup: CDR1 SEHNR, CDR2 FQNEAQ (reference sequence). This CDR3 comprises 16 residues. Trimming shortened V by 7 bases and J by 3 bases, and 18 bases separated the two germline ends.

For this clone: The junction and the germline gene differ at one end; a read error may be behind it. The rearrangement uses TRBV30 and TRBJ2-1, with TRBD1 as a possible D gene (7 bases). This CDR3 spans 11 amino acids. CDR1 is GTSNPN, CDR2 SVGIG, per germline (reference sequence). In DNA, the CDR3 is TGCGCGGCAGGGGGGTACAATGAGCAGTTCTTC. The encoded protein is CAAGGYNEQFF.

The chain carries TRBV6-6 and TRBJ2-3; D remains unclear. Germline-derived CDR1 and CDR2 are MNHNY and SVGAGI (reference sequence). The CDR3 sequence is 14 residues long. V lost 7 bases, J lost 0 bases, and 11 bases lay in between. The DNA of the CDR3 is TGTGCCAGCAAAGAAGGGCCCAGCACAGATACGCAGTATTTT. This gives the protein CASKEGPSTDTQYF.

The gene calls are TRBV27 and TRBJ2-7, with TRBD1 matching over 11 bases. V trimming: 5 bases; J trimming: 7 bases; junction bases outside the gene matches: 10. The CDR3 runs 15 residues. Per the germline V gene, CDR1 is MNHEY and CDR2 is SMNVEV (reference sequence). CDR3 loop: CASSPDRGQGWEQYF. The DNA for the CDR3 is TGTGCCAGCAGTCCGGACAGGGGGCAGGGGTGGGAGCAGTACTTC.

The gene calls are TRBV1 and TRBJ2-1; the table calls TRBD2, which could not be checked here. TRBV1 represents a pseudogene. This CDR3 is 20 amino acids long. CDR3: CTSSQDPSTSGNRKYNEQFF. CDR3 DNA: TGCACCAGCAGCCAAGATCCTTCGACTAGCGGGAACCGTAAGTACAATGAGCAGTTCTTC.

The genes are TRBV5-1 and TRBJ1-2; no definite D call. Trimming removed 0 bases at V and 8 bases at J, with 8 bases between. Germline V gene data show CDR1 as SGHRS and CDR2 as YFSETQ. The length of the CDR3 is 12 residues. The CDR3: CASSLEQEGYTF. CDR3 bases: TGCGCCAGCAGCTTGGAGCAGGAAGGCTACACCTTC.

The CDR3 region is CARGGTSSNEQFF. In DNA, the CDR3 is TGTGCCAGAGGGGGGACTAGCAGCAATGAGCAGTTCTTC. This sequence joins TRBV6-1 and TRBJ2-1, with 9 nucleotides matching TRBD2. CDR1 and CDR2 (germline): MNHNS, SASEGT. This CDR3 region has 13 residues. The J segment lost 6 bases and the V segment lost 9 bases, leaving 6 bases of the junction unmatched.

The chain joins TRBV7-2 to TRBJ2-1; perhaps TRBD1 as D (5 bases). The CDR3 is made up of 12 amino acids. Trimming stripped 4 bases from V and 10 bases from J, with 11 bases between. Germline CDR1 SGHTA, CDR2 FQGNSA. This chain's CDR3 is CASSSRASEQFF. CDR3 nucleotide sequence: TGTGCCAGCAGCTCCAGGGCATCCGAGCAGTTCTTC.

This clone was recorded at least ten times. This chain links TRBV11-3 with TRBJ2-6; D unclear. V was pared by 1 base and J by 3 bases, with 19 bases between. In germline, CDR1 is SGHNT, CDR2 YENEEA. The CDR3 has 19 amino acids. DNA for the CDR3: TGTGCCAGCAGCTTAGGGGGATACTTGACACTTAGTGGGGCCAACGTCCTGACTTTC. Its protein is CASSLGGYLTLSGANVLTF.

Here the CDR3 reads CASSGGGSGLETQYF. The DNA of the CDR3 is TGCGCCAGCAGCGGAGGGGGCTCCGGGTTAGAGACCCAGTACTTC. V is TRBV5-1 and J is TRBJ2-5; weak D call: TRBD1 (7 bases). The CDR3 has 15 amino acids. V lost 4 bases and J lost 4, with 17 bases in between. The germline CDR1 and CDR2 sequences are SGHRS and YFSETQ.

This clone is a singleton in its sample. The V and J genes are TRBV5-4 and TRBJ2-3; the match to TRBD2 covers 8 bases. V lost 3 bases and J lost 2; bases outside the gene matches: 8. The CDR3 is made up of 16 amino acids. Germline assignment: CDR1 SGHNT and CDR2 YYREEE (reference sequence). The CDR3: CASSSRIAGITDTQYF. CDR3 bases: TGTGCCAGCAGCTCGCGGATAGCGGGGATCACAGATACGCAGTATTTT.

DNA for the CDR3: TGTGCCAGCAGCGTAGAGATTGGAGTAGCGGGGAACACCGGGGAGCTGTTTTTT. It specifies CASSVEIGVAGNTGELFF. V and J are TRBV9 and TRBJ2-2, with 7 bases fitting TRBD2. With V trimmed by 0 bases and J by 1 base, 9 bases remained unmatched. This CDR3 comprises 18 residues. Germline CDR1 and CDR2: SGDLS and YYNGEE.

The V and J genes are TRBV5-1 and TRBJ1-6, with 8 bases aligning to TRBD1. Germline V gives CDR1 SGHRS, CDR2 YFSETQ. The trim removed 1 base at V and 7 bases at J, leaving 7 bases unmatched. The CDR3 runs 16 residues. CDR3 protein: CASSLQDRGWNSPLHF. The DNA of the CDR3 is TGCGCCAGCAGCTTGCAAGACAGGGGATGGAATTCACCCCTCCACTTT.

J is TRBJ2-2 and V is TRBV10-3; D remains unclear. This CDR3 spans 18 amino acids. CDR1 and CDR2 (germline): ENHRY, SYGVKD. The V and J ends lost 8 bases and 1 base respectively, with 23 bases between them. The CDR3 reads CAIGGPHDSSWNTGELFF. DNA for the CDR3: TGTGCCATCGGCGGACCCCACGATTCTTCATGGAACACCGGGGAGCTGTTTTTT.

The chain has TRBV6-4 and TRBJ2-1; TRBD2 matches 11 bases. The V gene's germline CDR1 is MRHNA and CDR2 SNTAGT. The CDR3 has 16 amino acids. V gave up 5 bases and J gave up 7 bases; unmatched junction bases: 10. This CDR3 reads CASSNQLAGGPNEQFF. DNA for the CDR3: TGTGCCAGCAGTAACCAATTAGCGGGGGGGCCGAATGAGCAGTTCTTC.

This chain connects TRBV9 to TRBJ2-1; no clear D. The germline V gene encodes CDR1 SGDLS and CDR2 YYNGEE. V gave up 0 bases and J gave up 5 bases, with 12 bases separating them. CDR3 size: 15 residues. This chain's CDR3 is CASSVEVNVNNEQFF. The DNA for the CDR3 is TGTGCCAGCAGCGTAGAGGTTAACGTAAACAATGAGCAGTTCTTC.

This clone showed up just a few times. The chain employs TRBV30 and TRBJ1-1, with D perhaps TRBD1 (6 bases). The CDR3 totals 11 residues. With 4 bases removed from V and 7 bases from J, the gap between germline ends came to 10 bases. CDR1 is GTSNPN and CDR2 is SVGIG in the germline V gene (reference sequence). The CDR3 DNA reads TGTGCCTGGACAGGGGCCTTTGAAGCTTTCTTT. Translated: CAWTGAFEAFF. Based on the CDR3 plus reference TRBV30 and TRBJ1-1, the full variable domain is SQTIHQWPATLVQPVGSPLSLECTVEGTSNPNLYWYRQAAGRGLQLLFYSVGIGQISSEVPQNLSASRPQDRQFILSSKKLLLSDSGFYLCAWTGAFEAFFGQGTRLTVV.

The rearrangement joins TRBV5-1 to TRBJ1-2, with D unresolved. The CDR3 consists of 14 residues. From germline, CDR1 is SGHRS and CDR2 YFSETQ. Between the trimmed V and J ends, which lost 0 bases and 3 bases, there was a span of 9 bases. DNA for the CDR3: TGCGCCAGCAGCTTGGATCCCCAGGACTATGGCTACACCTTC. Encoded protein: CASSLDPQDYGYTF.

V usage is TRBV5-1 and J usage is TRBJ1-4; 9 bases align to TRBD1. Germline values: CDR1 SGHRS, CDR2 YFSETQ. This CDR3 is built from 12 residues. The V and J ends lost 5 bases and 15 bases, in that order; junction bases with no gene match: 8. CDR3 loop: CASRSGTGIMFF. CDR3 nucleotide sequence: TGCGCCAGCAGATCCGGGACAGGGATTATGTTTTTT.

The genes are TRBV9 and TRBJ2-5; maybe TRBD2 (5 bases). Trimming cost V 4 bases and J 4 bases, with 11 bases left between them. This CDR3 has 13 amino acids. CDR1 and CDR2 from the germline V gene are SGDLS and YYNGEE. In DNA form, the CDR3 reads TGTGCCAGCAGCCCGGAGGTCTCAGAGACCCAGTACTTC. Protein: CASSPEVSETQYF. The complete variable domain, with remaining parts taken from reference TRBV9 and TRBJ2-5, reads DSGVTQTPKHLITATGQRVTLRCSPRSGDLSVYWYQQSLDQGLQFLIQYYNGEERAKGNILERFSAQQFPDLHSELNLSSLELGDSALYFCASSPEVSETQYFGPGTRLLVL.